This TCR beta chain appears in the sequencing data of a study of blood T cell repertoires in COVID-19. Clones were sequenced by immunoSEQ multiplex PCR, and TCRdb holds only the in-frame ones, with some missing. The table includes around 260,000 clones, around nine tenths detected once. The V and J ends lost 4 bases and 2 bases, in that order; junction bases with no gene match: 9. This CDR3 spans 15 amino acids. Germline V gives CDR1 GTSNPN, CDR2 SVGIG (reference sequence). The clonotype originates from a man in his thirties or forties with acute or convalescent COVID-19. The rearrangement links TRBV30 to TRBJ2-3; 7 positions match TRBD1. Material: peripheral blood. The CDR3 DNA sequence: TGTGCCTGGACGTTACCGGGACAGTCCACAGATACGCAGTATTTT. The encoded protein is CAWTLPGQSTDTQYF.